The T cell receptor beta chain under discussion was sequenced for a study of blood T cells in healthy people across ages (dated by TCRdb to between 2014 and 2017). As for the study more broadly: In model experiments, roughly one uniquely barcoded TCR beta cDNA molecule per two T cells was captured by template switching. Four age groups were formed from the donors: young (average about 15 years), middle-aged (less than 40), aged (about 62) and long-lived (approximately 78). The study measured age-related changes in TCR beta repertoire diversity using deep sequencing normalized with unique cDNA molecular identifiers. Donors of different ages were randomly distributed across sequencing lanes to avoid experimental bias. For two donors (one aged 18 to 29 and one aged 80 or older), the study analyzed two additional independent replicas of 1 million unique cDNA reads from the same blood draw.

The investigation overall reported the following: The CMV infection status of donors was not known, potentially confounding age-related changes in expanded clonotypes. Observed TCR beta diversity correlated strongly with the percentage of naive T cells measured by flow cytometry. The long-lived group showed more naive CD4+ T cells, fewer expanded clones and increased TCR diversity than the aged group, suggesting age selection. Estimates of total diversity from one million sequenced T cells were regarded as lower bounds and underestimates. Bulk unsorted PBMC profiling prevented conclusive comparison of naive and antigen-experienced compartments. Observed TCR beta diversity per million T cells fell roughly linearly with age, and a significant reduction was already apparent by age approximately 40.

Systemically healthy Caucasian individuals from Russia, roughly 40 in total and aged roughly 6 to 100 years, were included as donors. Each donor gave roughly 9.5 milliliters of peripheral blood, collected into EDTA-treated Vacutainer tubes. Ficoll-Paque density-gradient centrifugation was used to isolate PBMCs, with at least 6 million obtained per sample. Trizol reagent was used to extract total RNA from the PBMCs, yielding at least 6 micrograms per sample. For every donor, flow cytometry on a PBMC aliquot measured the percentage of naive CD45RAhigh/CD27high T cells. Inclusive of the bounding cysteine and phenylalanine, the CDR3 is 12 residues long. CDR3 DNA only is kept here, 36 bases in frame from base 1. A distance of 7 bases separates the germline ends of V and J, which lose 5 bases and 6 bases respectively. CDR1 SEHNR and CDR2 FQNEAQ were looked up in the germline V gene (reference sequence).

Receptor libraries were prepared by 5' RACE. Instrument used: Illumina HiSeq 2500. A second PCR of about 7 to 12 cycles was run with a J-beta primer mix and a sample-barcoded 5' primer. Each TCR beta cDNA molecule received a unique molecular identifier from a template-switch 5' adaptor carrying 12 random nucleotides. At least 2.5 million CDR3-containing paired-end reads were obtained from each sample. All of the RNA was converted into first-strand cDNA using the Mint cDNA synthesis kit, with a TRBC-specific oligonucleotide serving as the primer. Following uracil-DNA glycosylase treatment, all cDNA underwent a first 18-cycle PCR with the universal primers M1SS and BC2_uni_R. In the authors' own workflow: Each sample was normalized by randomly selecting 1 million high-quality reads, each carrying a distinct molecular identifier. Instead of being binned into consensus sequences, reads with shared molecular identifiers were discarded. MiTCR, run with a Q25 quality threshold and the strictest error-elimination algorithm, handled CDR3 identification, clonotype clustering and error correction. Lower-bound total TCR beta diversity was estimated with a nonparametric unseen species model using Euler transformation. TCRdb took the public reads, trimmed them with fastp at Q25, ran MiXCR for clone calling and kept in-frame beta chains. CDR3 protein duplicates are merged, each entry listing the most common genes and DNA. The V and J calls were determined by TCRdb, not by the authors. The sample table contains roughly 800,000 distinct CDR3 sequences; only one count was recorded for about 55% of them. Roughly 37% of the sample goes to the ten largest clones.

As concerns this clonotype: Its antigen has not been determined. There are no base qualities to consult, and no much larger clone falls within one base.

Material: blood. The sequence was obtained from a man at least 80 years old in good health. The rearranged segments are TRBV7-9 and TRBJ1-4, with an unclear D gene assignment. The nucleotide sequence is given as TGTGCCAGCAGCAGAGGTTATGAAAAACTGTTTTTT. Translated, this gives CASSRGYEKLFF. When the CDR3 is completed using the reference TRBV7-9 and TRBJ1-4 genes on either side, the full variable domain is DTGVSQNPRHKITKRGQNVTFRCDPISEHNRLYWYRQTLGQGPEFLTYFQNEAQLEKSRLLSDRFSAERPKGSFSTLEIQRTEQGDSAMYLCASSRGYEKLFFGSGTQLSVL.